This T cell receptor beta chain came from a study of blood T cell repertoires in COVID-19. On the study more broadly: Sample material is recorded as cDNA or gDNA derived from T cells, B-cell-depleted T cells, or PBMCs.

Cohort 3 donors counted as recovered after two negative PCRs, clearance, or resolved symptoms. In the authors' methods: For nucleated cells, counts were estimated from reference gene primer amplification. The repertoire was sequenced with immunoSEQ multiplex PCR; TCRdb's copy has only in-frame clones and lacks some. From that table come the V and J calls and clone size; the DNA was used to work out D and trimming. The sample includes around 280,000 clones, 87% of them seen just once. V lost 6 bases and J lost 2; bases outside the gene matches: 3. This CDR3 spans 13 amino acids. The germline V gene encodes CDR1 SNHLY and CDR2 FYNNEI. As for this clone: Within the sample, other DNA sequences also encode this same CDR3.

The chain employs TRBV2 and TRBJ2-7, with TRBD1 identical over 8 bases. The specimen was PBMCs or T cells enriched from blood (not recorded which). This sequence was found in a woman between 35 and 50 years old who had recovered from COVID-19. The CDR3 protein is CASRTGGTYEQYF. In nucleotides, the CDR3 is TGTGCCAGCAGAACAGGGGGGACCTACGAGCAGTACTTC.